The rows below give T cell receptor beta chains drawn from one sample of a study of blood T cell repertoires in COVID-19. Assay used: immunoSEQ multiplex PCR; TCRdb lists only in-frame clones, some missing. The sample holds about 240,000 clones, about 93% seen once. Sequenced: peripheral blood. These receptors were taken from a man aged 25 to 45 with COVID-19, enrolled during active disease. The CDR3 runs from the conserved cysteine through the conserved F or W. A D gene is named only where the DNA matches it firmly. Where a row states a size, it is once, few, many or the class of an expanded clone; other rows omit it.

CDR3 length	V gene	J gene	clone size	D gene	CDR3 protein	CDR3 DNA
17	TRBV1	TRBJ2-1	.	.	CTSSQAFAGAGAYEQFF	TGCACCAGCAGCCAAGCATTTGCGGGGGCGGGGGCGTATGAGCAGTTCTTC
14	TRBV30	TRBJ1-5	few	.	CAWSRGIGDQPQHF	TGTGCCTGGAGCAGGGGCATTGGGGATCAGCCCCAGCATTTT
16	TRBV3-1/TRBV3-2	TRBJ2-1	.	TRBD1	CATQTGPGQGLNEQFF	TGTGCCACCCAGACAGGACCGGGACAGGGTCTCAATGAGCAGTTCTTC
14	TRBV19	TRBJ1-5	.	.	CASSIHTSNQPQHF	TGTGCCAGTAGTATACATACAAGCAATCAGCCCCAGCATTTT
15	TRBV27	TRBJ2-7	.	TRBD1	CASSLATGGNYEQYF	TGTGCCAGCAGTTTGGCGACAGGGGGCAACTACGAGCAGTACTTC
14	TRBV13	TRBJ1-1	.	.	CASSSQGTGTEAFF	TGTGCCAGCAGCTCACAGGGAACCGGCACTGAAGCTTTCTTT
12	TRBV11-2	TRBJ2-2	.	.	CASSPTFGGLFF	TGTGCCAGCAGCCCAACCTTCGGAGGGCTGTTTTTT
15	TRBV7-3	TRBJ2-3	few	.	CASSLTGVYTDTQYF	TGTGCCAGCAGCTTAACAGGGGTGTATACAGATACGCAGTATTTT
14	TRBV18	TRBJ2-1	.	TRBD2	CASSPGLADNEQFF	TGTGCCAGCTCACCTGGACTAGCGGACAATGAGCAGTTCTTC
14	TRBV11-2	TRBJ1-1	once	.	CASSFPTRETEAFF	TGTGCCAGCAGCTTTCCAACTCGGGAAACCGAAGCTTTCTTT
14	TRBV30	TRBJ2-2	.	TRBD2	CAPVWRGYHRGAVF	TGTGCCCCCGTTTGGCGGGGGTATCACCGGGGAGCTGTTTTT
17	TRBV5-1	TRBJ2-5	.	.	CASSLGLRTGGEETQYF	TGCGCCAGCAGCTTGGGCCTGAGGACTGGAGGGGAGGAGACCCAGTACTTC
13	TRBV18	TRBJ1-4	.	.	CASSPPTDEKLFF	TGTGCCAGCTCACCACCGACAGATGAAAAACTGTTTTTT
11	TRBV5-1	TRBJ1-1	.	TRBD1	CASSTGQFAFF	TGCGCCAGCAGCACGGGACAGTTTGCTTTCTTT
15	TRBV7-3	TRBJ2-7	.	TRBD2	CASSLSGGAPYEQYF	TGTGCCAGCAGCTTAAGCGGGGGGGCCCCCTACGAGCAGTACTTC
14	TRBV20-1	TRBJ2-7	.	TRBD2	CSASTAGGPGEQYF	TGCAGTGCTAGTACTGCGGGGGGGCCAGGCGAGCAGTACTTC
19	TRBV5-4	TRBJ2-3	.	TRBD2	CASSPVFFGTSGATDTQYF	TGTGCCAGCAGCCCCGTATTTTTCGGGACTAGCGGGGCCACAGATACGCAGTATTTT
14	TRBV3-1/TRBV3-2	TRBJ1-2	.	.	CASSQDSGGYGYTF	TGTGCCAGCAGCCAAGATTCGGGTGGGTATGGCTACACCTTC
17	TRBV4-1	TRBJ2-1	once	TRBD1	CASSQPIGGRSYNEQFF	TGCGCCAGCAGCCAACCCATAGGGGGCCGCTCCTACAATGAGCAGTTCTTC
15	TRBV27	TRBJ2-1	.	.	CASRDGRRSYNEQFF	TGTGCCAGCAGGGATGGGCGACGGTCCTACAATGAGCAGTTCTTC
13	TRBV3-1/TRBV3-2	TRBJ1-1	.	.	CASSRTGGTEAFF	TGTGCCAGCAGCCGGACGGGGGGGACTGAAGCTTTCTTT
14	TRBV9	TRBJ1-5	.	.	CASSAGLDNQPQHF	TGTGCCAGCAGCGCCGGACTGGACAATCAGCCCCAGCATTTT
14	TRBV28	TRBJ2-3	.	.	CASIEGTGTDTQYF	TGTGCCAGCATTGAAGGGACTGGCACAGATACGCAGTATTTT
16	TRBV5-1	TRBJ1-6	.	TRBD1	CASSLEAGGYNSPLHF	TGCGCCAGCAGCTTGGAAGCAGGGGGTTATAATTCACCCCTCCACTTT
17	TRBV5-1	TRBJ2-5	once	TRBD2	CASSLSWTSGGKETQYF	TGCGCCAGCAGCTTAAGCTGGACTAGCGGGGGTAAAGAGACCCAGTACTTC
14	TRBV5-5	TRBJ2-1	.	TRBD1	CASSLVTGTGEQFF	TGTGCCAGCAGCTTGGTAACCGGGACAGGGGAGCAGTTCTTC
14	TRBV5-1	TRBJ1-4	once	TRBD1	CASSLETGFEKLFF	TGCGCCAGCAGCTTGGAGACAGGGTTCGAAAAACTGTTTTTT
15	TRBV5-1	TRBJ1-1	.	.	CASSLMGQGHTEAFF	TGCGCCAGCAGCTTAATGGGGCAGGGGCACACTGAAGCTTTCTTT
17	TRBV6-1	TRBJ2-3	.	TRBD1	CASSERGGQGILDTQYF	TGTGCCAGCAGTGAAAGGGGCGGACAGGGGATTTTGGATACGCAGTATTTT
13	TRBV12-3/TRBV12-4	TRBJ1-4	.	.	CASSLSGGRAARF	TGTGCCAGCAGTTTGAGCGGCGGACGGGCAGCGCGTTTT
17	TRBV9	TRBJ1-5	.	.	CASSSNPGGHLDQPQHF	TGTGCCAGCAGCTCCAACCCCGGGGGGCACCTAGATCAGCCCCAGCATTTT
15	TRBV9	TRBJ1-1	.	TRBD1	CASSVAGQGYTEAFF	TGTGCCAGCAGCGTAGCGGGACAGGGATACACTGAAGCTTTCTTT